This T cell receptor (beta chain) was found in a study of blood T cell repertoires in COVID-19. Method: immunoSEQ multiplex PCR; TCRdb's copy keeps in-frame clones and lacks some. Of a few hundred thousand clones in the sample, about 90% were seen once. The sequencing sample was made of PBMCs or T cells enriched from blood (not recorded which). This clonotype originated in a woman aged 25 to 39 who had recovered from COVID-19.

CDR3 DNA sequence: TGCGCCAGCAGCCAAGATCACGGACAGCCCTATGGCTACACCTTC. Translating it yields CASSQDHGQPYGYTF. The chain uses TRBV4-3 and TRBJ1-2; perhaps TRBD1 as D (6 bases). Germline assignment: CDR1 LGHNA and CDR2 YSLEER. Trimming removed 0 bases at V and 4 bases at J, with 12 bases between. The CDR3 has 15 amino acids.